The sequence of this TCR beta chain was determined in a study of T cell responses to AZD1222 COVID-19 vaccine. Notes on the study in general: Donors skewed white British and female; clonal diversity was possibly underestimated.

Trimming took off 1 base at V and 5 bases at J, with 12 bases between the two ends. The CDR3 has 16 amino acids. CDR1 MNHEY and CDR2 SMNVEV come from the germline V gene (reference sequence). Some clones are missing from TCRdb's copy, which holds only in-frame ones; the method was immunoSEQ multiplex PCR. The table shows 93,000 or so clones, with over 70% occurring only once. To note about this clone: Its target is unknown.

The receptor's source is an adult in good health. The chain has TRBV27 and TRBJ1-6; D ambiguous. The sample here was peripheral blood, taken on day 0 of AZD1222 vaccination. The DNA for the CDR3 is TGTGCCAGCAGTTTATACAGCTCCTCAAATAATTCACCCCTCCACTTT. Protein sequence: CASSLYSSSNNSPLHF.